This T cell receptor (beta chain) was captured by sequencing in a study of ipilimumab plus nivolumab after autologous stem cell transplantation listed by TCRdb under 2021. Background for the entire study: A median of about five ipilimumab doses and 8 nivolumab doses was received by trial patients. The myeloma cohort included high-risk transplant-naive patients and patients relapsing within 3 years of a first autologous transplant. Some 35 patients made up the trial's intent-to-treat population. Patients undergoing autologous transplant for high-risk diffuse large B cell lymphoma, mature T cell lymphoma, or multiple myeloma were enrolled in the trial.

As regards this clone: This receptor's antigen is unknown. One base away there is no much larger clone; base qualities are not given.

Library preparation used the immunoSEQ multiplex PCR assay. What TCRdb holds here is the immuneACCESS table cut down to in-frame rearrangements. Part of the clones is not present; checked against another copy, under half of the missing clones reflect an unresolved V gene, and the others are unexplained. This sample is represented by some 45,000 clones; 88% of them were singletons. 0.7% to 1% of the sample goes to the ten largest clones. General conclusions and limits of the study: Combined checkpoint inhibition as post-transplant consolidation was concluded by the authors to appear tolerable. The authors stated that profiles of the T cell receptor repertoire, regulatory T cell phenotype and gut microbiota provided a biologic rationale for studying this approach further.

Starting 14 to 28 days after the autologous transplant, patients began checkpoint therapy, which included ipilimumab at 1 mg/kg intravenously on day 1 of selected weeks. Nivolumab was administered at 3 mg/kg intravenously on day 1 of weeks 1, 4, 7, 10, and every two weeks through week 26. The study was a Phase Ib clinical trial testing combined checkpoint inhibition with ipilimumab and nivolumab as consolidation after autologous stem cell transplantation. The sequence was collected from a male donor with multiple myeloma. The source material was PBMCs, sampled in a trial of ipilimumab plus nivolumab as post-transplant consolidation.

Here is the DNA: TGCGCCAGCAGCTTGGGGGACAGGGTGGCAGATACGCAGTATTTT. It codes for CASSLGDRVADTQYF. The chain is encoded by TRBV5-1 joined to TRBJ2-3, with 9 central nucleotides matching TRBD1. V and J are trimmed by 0 bases and 4 bases, and the gene matches miss 3 bases of the junction. Looking up the germline V gene yields CDR1 SGHRS and CDR2 YFSETQ. From its cysteine to its phenylalanine, the CDR3 spans 15 amino acids. The read is trimmed to its CDR3 DNA, 45 bases read in frame from base 1.